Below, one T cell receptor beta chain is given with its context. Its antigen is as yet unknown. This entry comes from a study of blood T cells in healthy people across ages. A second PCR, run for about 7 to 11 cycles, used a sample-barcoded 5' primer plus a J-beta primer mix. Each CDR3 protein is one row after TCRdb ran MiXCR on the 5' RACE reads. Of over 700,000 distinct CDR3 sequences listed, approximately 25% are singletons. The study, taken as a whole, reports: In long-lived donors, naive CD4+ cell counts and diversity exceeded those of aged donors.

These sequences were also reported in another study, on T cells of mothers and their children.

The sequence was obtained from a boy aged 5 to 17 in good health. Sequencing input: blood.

The CDR3 loop is CASSLDSSGRDIQYF. DNA of the CDR3: TGTGCCAGCAGTTTAGATTCTAGCGGGAGGGACATTCAGTACTTC. This chain connects TRBV12-3 or TRBV12-4 to TRBJ2-4; 12 positions match TRBD2. V gave up 1 base and J gave up 8 bases; unmatched junction bases: 3. The CDR3 covers 15 residues.